This passage covers 18 T cell receptor beta chains from one sample sequenced in a study of blood T cell repertoires in COVID-19. The protocol was immunoSEQ multiplex PCR, while the TCRdb copy is restricted to in-frame clones and leaves out a portion. This table holds about 240,000 clones, roughly 83% found once. Specimen: peripheral blood. The receptors were gathered from a man older than 75 with acute or convalescent COVID-19.

The rearrangement uses TRBV18 and TRBJ1-1; TRBD1 aligns across 8 bases. V shed 8 bases, J shed 0 bases, and the junction held 11 bases outside the gene matches. The CDR3 has 16 residues. Per the germline V gene, CDR1 is KGHSH and CDR2 is LQKENI. CDR3 DNA: TGTGCCAGCACGCCTCAAGGACAGGGTTTGAACACTGAAGCTTTCTTT. Protein: CASTPQGQGLNTEAFF.

V usage is TRBV7-8 and J usage is TRBJ2-1; 14 bases are a match to TRBD2. V trimming: 1 base; J trimming: 7 bases; junction bases outside the gene matches: 6. Germline CDR1 reads SGHVS; CDR2 reads FQNEAQ. The CDR3 is 17 amino acids. The CDR3 sequence is CASSLVWTSGRNNEQFF. The DNA for the CDR3 is TGTGCCAGCAGCTTAGTTTGGACTAGCGGGAGGAATAATGAGCAGTTCTTC.

The rearrangement links TRBV5-1 to TRBJ1-2; D is ambiguous. CDR1 and CDR2 from the germline V gene are SGHRS and YFSETQ. This CDR3 region has 13 residues. The V end was cut by 5 bases, the J end by 7 bases, with 15 bases between. CDR3 amino acids: CASSSGLWGGYTF. The DNA of the CDR3 is TGCGCCAGCAGTAGCGGACTCTGGGGTGGCTACACCTTC.

The genes are TRBV7-9 and TRBJ1-1; a possible D gene is TRBD1 (5 bases). Trimming cost V 3 bases and J 3 bases, with 8 bases left between them. CDR1 is SEHNR, CDR2 FQNEAQ, per germline (reference sequence). The CDR3 extends over 13 amino acids. Written as DNA, the CDR3 is TGTGCCAGCAGCTTCGACAGCGACACTGAAGCTTTCTTT. It translates to CASSFDSDTEAFF.

The V gene is TRBV5-4, the J gene TRBJ2-7; tentatively, D is TRBD2 (7 bases). Germline CDR1 and CDR2: SGHNT and YYREEE (reference sequence). Trimming cost V 0 bases and J 5 bases, with 15 bases left between them. This CDR3 region has 15 residues. The CDR3 nucleotides are TGTGCCAGCAGCTTGGCCAATTGGGGGGGCGACGAGCAGTACTTC. It is translated as CASSLANWGGDEQYF.

The V call is TRBV18, the J call TRBJ1-3, with D possibly TRBD1 on 6 matching bases. Trimming removed 2 bases from V and 5 bases from J, with 16 bases in between. This CDR3 has 16 residues. The germline V gene has CDR1 KGHSH and CDR2 LQKENI. The chain's CDR3 is CASSPLNRTARNTIYF. The CDR3, as DNA: TGTGCCAGCTCACCATTAAACAGGACAGCCCGAAACACCATATATTTT.

This rearrangement joins TRBV5-4 to TRBJ1-2; 9 bases align to TRBD1. Germline trimming cut 4 bases from V and 8 bases from J; bases unmatched to any gene: 9. The CDR3 contains 14 residues. The germline CDR1 and CDR2 sequences are SGHNT and YYREEE (reference sequence). The CDR3 loop is CASSATGGGFGYTF. The CDR3 DNA sequence: TGTGCCAGCAGCGCGACAGGGGGGGGATTCGGCTACACCTTC.

This chain connects TRBV19 to TRBJ1-5, with a possible D match to TRBD1 (5 bases). The CDR3 consists of 15 residues. Germline V gene lookup returns CDR1 LNHDA and CDR2 SQIVND (reference sequence). With 7 bases removed from V and 7 bases from J, the gap between germline ends came to 20 bases. CDR3 in DNA: TGTGCCAGTAAGGAAACTGCGGAGGGGTGGCAGCCCCAGCATTTT. It yields the protein CASKETAEGWQPQHF.

This sequence joins TRBV11-2 and TRBJ2-7; tentative D call: TRBD2 (5 bases). The V end lost 5 bases, the J end lost 5 bases, and 19 bases lay between the germline ends. This CDR3 contains 15 residues. The germline V gene has CDR1 SGHAT and CDR2 FQNNGV. The CDR3 bases are TGTGCCAGCAGCCCCCAAAACGGGATCCTGGACGAGCAGTACTTC. Protein sequence: CASSPQNGILDEQYF.

This clone is a singleton in its sample. This chain uses TRBV3-1 (or the pseudogene TRBV3-2) with TRBJ2-6; tentative D call: TRBD2 (5 bases). Germline-derived CDR1 and CDR2 are LGHDT and YNNKEL (reference sequence). The CDR3 runs to 16 residues. Trimming shortened V by 1 base and J by 0 bases, and 7 bases separated the two germline ends. CDR3 region: CASSQGELSGANVLTF. The CDR3 DNA reads TGTGCCAGCAGCCAAGGGGAGCTCTCTGGGGCCAACGTCCTGACTTTC.

The chain couples TRBV28 to TRBJ1-6; D remains ambiguous. V dropped 7 bases and J dropped 2 bases, with 12 bases sitting between them. Germline CDR1 and CDR2: MDHEN and SYDVKM. The CDR3 is 15 residues long. CDR3 DNA: TGTGCCAGCACCTTCCGCGGGACCTATAATTCACCCCTCCACTTT. Translating gives CASTFRGTYNSPLHF.

J is TRBJ2-7 and V is TRBV29-1; TRBD1 agrees at 11 bases. CDR1 and CDR2 from the germline V gene are SQVTM and ANQGSEA. The CDR3 runs to 12 residues. The junction had 5 bases not matched to a gene; V was cut back by 8 bases and J by 5 bases. In nucleotides, the CDR3 is TGCAGCACCCGGACAGGGGGCAACGAGCAGTACTTC. This translates into CSTRTGGNEQYF.

The chain carries TRBV5-1 and TRBJ2-3; possibly TRBD2 for D (5 bases). The germline gives CDR1 SGHRS, CDR2 YFSETQ. The CDR3 extends over 16 amino acids. V was shortened by 0 bases and J by 4 bases, with 15 bases between the two germline ends. The CDR3 sequence: CASSLVGMGTADTQYF. The CDR3 DNA reads TGCGCCAGCAGCTTGGTCGGGATGGGTACGGCAGATACGCAGTATTTT.

Here the CDR3 reads CSVEGQGFSYNEQFF. DNA for the CDR3: TGCAGCGTTGAGGGACAGGGGTTTTCTTACAATGAGCAGTTCTTC. The chain employs TRBV29-1 and TRBJ2-1; TRBD1 aligns across 10 bases. CDR1 SQVTM and CDR2 ANQGSEA come from the germline V gene. This CDR3 spans 15 amino acids. The V segment lost 3 bases and the J segment 4 bases; nucleotides outside the gene matches: 6.

This clone was observed a single time. This chain links TRBV28 with TRBJ2-2, with D possibly TRBD1 on 6 matching bases. In germline, CDR1 is MDHEN, CDR2 SYDVKM. There are 14 residues in the CDR3. Trimming stripped 5 bases from V and 4 bases from J, with 11 bases between. The CDR3, as DNA: TGTGCCAGCAGTCCGGACAGACTCACCGGGGAGCTGTTTTTT. It yields the protein CASSPDRLTGELFF.

The rearrangement links TRBV3-1 (or the pseudogene TRBV3-2) to TRBJ2-5, with D possibly being TRBD2 (7 bases). CDR1 LGHDT and CDR2 YNNKEL come from the germline V gene (reference sequence). This CDR3 contains 15 residues. Between the trimmed V and J ends, which lost 3 bases and 2 bases, there was a span of 13 bases. For the CDR3, the DNA is TGTGCCAGCAGCCAGGGGGGGACACTTCAAGAGACCCAGTACTTC. This gives the protein CASSQGGTLQETQYF.

The rearrangement uses TRBV7-2 and TRBJ1-2; TRBD1 is a possible D gene (6 bases). V was pared by 3 bases and J by 5 bases, with 13 bases between. This CDR3 region has 14 residues. Germline V gene sequence: CDR1 SGHTA, CDR2 FQGNSA. CDR3 nucleotide sequence: TGTGCCAGCAGCTTTTCCGGACAGTCGTATGGCTACACCTTC. It codes for CASSFSGQSYGYTF.

This clone was picked up a small number of times. CDR3 sequence (DNA): TGTGCCAGCAGTTACAACAGGGTGCGTGATGAAAAACTGTTTTTT. Residues: CASSYNRVRDEKLFF. The rearrangement uses TRBV6-5 and TRBJ1-4; D possibly corresponds to TRBD1 (6 bases). Germline-derived CDR1 and CDR2 are MNHEY and SVGAGI. The CDR3 contains 15 residues. Trimming took 2 bases from V and 6 from J, leaving 13 bases between them.